A single sample is the source of the 23 T cell receptor beta chains below, sequenced in a study of OX40 agonist ivuxolimab in advanced cancers. Sequencing used immunoSEQ multiplex PCR; TCRdb keeps in-frame clones, though not all of them. The repertoire holds more than 45,000 clones, with more than 70% as singletons. The input for sequencing was CD4+ or CD8+ T cells sorted from blood, taken in a trial of the OX40 agonist ivuxolimab. These receptors all come from an adult with an advanced solid tumor such as melanoma, head and neck, liver or kidney cancer.

The chain uses TRBV19 and TRBJ1-5; D gene ambiguous. Deletions cut 0 bases from V and 3 bases from J, with 15 bases between. CDR1 and CDR2 (germline): LNHDA, SQIVND (reference sequence). The CDR3 covers 17 residues. CDR3: CASSIDSRGSVNQPQHF. The DNA for the CDR3 is TGTGCCAGTAGTATAGATAGTCGGGGTTCCGTCAATCAGCCCCAGCATTTT. Complete variable domain (other parts from reference TRBV19 and TRBJ1-5): DGGITQSPKYLFRKEGQNVTLSCEQNLNHDAMYWYRQDPGQGLRLIYYSQIVNDFQKGDIAEGYSVSREKKESFPLTVTSAQKNPTAFYLCASSIDSRGSVNQPQHFGDGTRLSIL.

The chain has TRBV7-9 and TRBJ2-7; 10 nucleotides match TRBD2. The CDR3 covers 16 residues. CDR1 SEHNR and CDR2 FQNEAQ come from the germline V gene (reference sequence). After removal of 4 bases from V and 0 bases from J, the junction contained 6 bases not matched to a gene. DNA for the CDR3: TGTGCCAGCAGCTCCCGTACTAGCGGGGCCTCCTACGAGCAGTACTTC. Translating gives CASSSRTSGASYEQYF.

This clone was detected only a few times. The rearrangement links TRBV5-1 to TRBJ1-4, with D perhaps TRBD1 (6 bases). V was clipped by 4 bases and J by 5 bases, with 12 bases between them. CDR3 size: 14 residues. CDR1 SGHRS and CDR2 YFSETQ come from the germline V gene. The CDR3 coding sequence is TGCGCCAGCAGCGTGGACAGCACCAATGAAAAACTGTTTTTT. This codes for CASSVDSTNEKLFF.

This rearrangement joins TRBV4-3 to TRBJ1-4; a possible D gene is TRBD1 (5 bases). CDR1 is LGHNA, CDR2 YSLEER, per germline. The V end was cut by 0 bases, the J end by 4 bases, with 12 bases between. This CDR3 has 16 residues. The CDR3 reads CASSQDAGTHNEKLFF. In DNA, the CDR3 is TGCGCCAGCAGCCAAGATGCGGGGACCCATAATGAAAAACTGTTTTTT.

The chain joins TRBV6-6 to TRBJ1-4; D is unresolved. This CDR3 region has 11 residues. Trimming stripped 7 bases from V and 9 bases from J, with 9 bases between. In germline, CDR1 is MNHNY, CDR2 SVGAGI (reference sequence). The CDR3, as DNA: TGTGCCAGCACCCGAGACCAAAAACTGTTTTTT. Its protein is CASTRDQKLFF.

This chain uses TRBV6-1 with TRBJ1-6, with D possibly being TRBD1 (6 bases). Looked up from germline, CDR1 is MNHNS and CDR2 is SASEGT. This CDR3 contains 15 residues. The germline V and J ends were trimmed by 6 bases and 8 bases, with 17 bases remaining between them. CDR3 bases: TGTGCCAGCAGGACCATCTCGACAGGCCATTCACCCCTCCACTTT. This codes for CASRTISTGHSPLHF.

As concerns this clone: Other DNA sequences in this specimen translate into the identical CDR3. The chain combines TRBV19 with TRBJ1-6; the D gene is possibly TRBD1 (5 bases). Germline CDR1 reads LNHDA; CDR2 reads SQIVND (reference sequence). Trimming took 8 bases from V and 10 from J, leaving 21 bases between them. The CDR3 contains 15 residues. The CDR3 is CASESQTSGKSPLHF. The CDR3, as DNA: TGTGCCAGTGAGAGCCAAACTTCAGGGAAATCACCCCTCCACTTT.

The chain is built from TRBV6-1 and TRBJ2-4; D uncertain. Between the trimmed V and J ends, which lost 0 bases and 6 bases, there was a span of 15 bases. Looked up from germline, CDR1 is MNHNS and CDR2 is SASEGT. The CDR3 loop spans 16 amino acids. CDR3 loop: CASSEARYNFGNIQYF. CDR3 sequence (DNA): TGTGCCAGCAGTGAAGCGCGTTACAATTTCGGAAACATTCAGTACTTC.

CDR3 nucleotide sequence: TGTGCCAGTAGTCATAGACAGGAGTACGAGCAGTACTTC. Protein product: CASSHRQEYEQYF. The chain recombines TRBV19 with TRBJ2-7; D is perhaps TRBD1 (6 bases). The V end lost 5 bases, the J end lost 4 bases, and 12 bases lay between the germline ends. The CDR3 consists of 13 residues. CDR1 LNHDA and CDR2 SQIVND come from the germline V gene (reference sequence).

Details on this clone: This sample includes further DNA sequences coding for the same CDR3. V gene TRBV7-2 combines with J gene TRBJ2-3, with D tentatively TRBD1 or TRBD2 (5 bases each). Per the germline V gene, CDR1 is SGHTA and CDR2 is FQGNSA. The V and J ends lost 0 bases and 0 bases respectively, with 7 bases between them. The CDR3 consists of 15 residues. The chain's CDR3 is CASSLAWGSTDTQYF. The DNA for the CDR3 is TGTGCCAGCAGCTTAGCGTGGGGGAGCACAGATACGCAGTATTTT. The full variable domain, in which reference TRBV7-2 and TRBJ2-3 provide the parts outside the CDR3, is GAGVSQSPSNKVTEKGKDVELRCDPISGHTALYWYRQSLGQGLEFLIYFQGNSAPDKSGLPSDRFSAERTGGSVSTLTIQRTQQEDSAVYLCASSLAWGSTDTQYFGPGTRLTVL.

The gene calls are TRBV5-1 and TRBJ2-5; 8 bases map to TRBD2. Per the germline V gene, CDR1 is SGHRS and CDR2 is YFSETQ. The CDR3 runs to 15 residues. V was pared by 4 bases and J by 6 bases, with 11 bases of the junction left unmatched. The CDR3 loop reads CASSPTVSGEQTQYF. CDR3 sequence (DNA): TGCGCCAGCAGCCCAACAGTTAGCGGGGAACAGACCCAGTACTTC.

This sequence joins TRBV2 and TRBJ2-7; 9 bases line up with TRBD1. The CDR3 length is 15 residues. CDR1 is SNHLY, CDR2 FYNNEI, per germline. With V trimmed by 6 bases and J by 6 bases, 12 bases remained unmatched. Here the CDR3 DNA reads TGTGCCAGCAGCGCTTTAGGGACAGGGATAGGCGAGCAGTACTTC. Its translation is CASSALGTGIGEQYF.

The table lists this clone with a count of one. The chain combines TRBV7-3 with TRBJ1-1, with D tentatively TRBD1 (5 bases). The germline V and J ends were trimmed by 5 bases and 1 base, with 14 bases remaining between them. The CDR3 is 15 residues long. In germline, CDR1 is SGHTA, CDR2 FQGTGA. CDR3 sequence reads: CASSGRDLQNTEAFF. The CDR3 DNA sequence: TGTGCCAGCAGCGGACGGGACTTACAGAACACTGAAGCTTTCTTT.

This clone is a singleton in its sample. CDR3 amino acids: CASRRTASSYEQYF. The CDR3 nucleotides are TGTGCCAGCAGACGAACGGCTAGTTCCTACGAGCAGTACTTC. The chain links TRBV6-5 to TRBJ2-7; D gene uncertain. Germline assignment: CDR1 MNHEY and CDR2 SVGAGI. The length of the CDR3 is 14 residues. The germline V and J ends were trimmed by 6 bases and 1 base, with 13 bases remaining between them.

The rearrangement links TRBV14 to TRBJ2-3; D unclear. The CDR3 loop spans 16 amino acids. The V gene lost 4 bases and the J gene lost 1 base, with 15 bases spanning the gap. In germline, CDR1 is SGHDN, CDR2 FVKESK. The CDR3 region has the DNA TGTGCCAGCAGCCCCCTCACCAGATCAGGCACAGATACGCAGTATTTT. Its translation is CASSPLTRSGTDTQYF.

This clone came up a few times. This chain links TRBV6-6 with TRBJ1-2, with unresolved D. The CDR3 runs to 16 residues. The germline V gene encodes CDR1 MNHNY and CDR2 SVGAGI (reference sequence). V was pared by 0 bases and J by 0 bases, with 11 bases between. In DNA, the CDR3 is TGTGCCAGCAGTTACTCGGGAGGAGCATCTAACTATGGCTACACCTTC. Amino acid sequence: CASSYSGGASNYGYTF.

The chain carries TRBV9 and TRBJ2-1; D may be TRBD1 (5 bases). This CDR3 region has 15 residues. The ends were cut back, 0 bases at V and 1 base at J, with 8 bases in the middle. The germline CDR1 and CDR2 sequences are SGDLS and YYNGEE. CDR3 amino acids: CASSVEGLSYNEQFF. DNA of the CDR3: TGTGCCAGCAGCGTAGAGGGGCTTTCCTACAATGAGCAGTTCTTC. Full variable domain (outside the CDR3, taken from reference TRBV9 and TRBJ2-1): DSGVTQTPKHLITATGQRVTLRCSPRSGDLSVYWYQQSLDQGLQFLIQYYNGEERAKGNILERFSAQQFPDLHSELNLSSLELGDSALYFCASSVEGLSYNEQFFGPGTRLTVL.

V gene TRBV5-1 combines with J gene TRBJ2-5, with D tentatively TRBD1 (6 bases). Trimming took 0 bases from V and 5 from J, leaving 11 bases between them. CDR1 SGHRS and CDR2 YFSETQ come from the germline V gene. CDR3 length equals 14 residues. Here the CDR3 DNA reads TGCGCCAGCAGCTTGGTCACAGGGAAGGAGACCCAGTACTTC. Amino acids: CASSLVTGKETQYF.

The rearrangement uses TRBV14 and TRBJ1-5, with D uncertain. With 0 bases removed from V and 3 bases from J, the gap between germline ends came to 24 bases. The CDR3 extends over 20 amino acids. CDR1 is SGHDN and CDR2 is FVKESK in the germline V gene. CDR3 sequence: CASSQDKDGIEGTSNQPQHF. CDR3 DNA: TGTGCCAGCAGCCAAGATAAGGACGGGATCGAGGGAACTTCCAATCAGCCCCAGCATTTT.

The V call is TRBV30, the J call TRBJ2-3; D possibly matches TRBD1 or TRBD2 (6 bases each). V shed 5 bases and J shed 8 bases, with 11 bases lying between them. Germline CDR1 reads GTSNPN; CDR2 reads SVGIG (reference sequence). The CDR3 contains 11 residues. The CDR3 protein is CAWSRGGTQYF. The CDR3 DNA is TGTGCCTGGTCCAGGGGAGGTACGCAGTATTTT.

The chain carries TRBV30 and TRBJ1-1, with D hard to call. The CDR3 length is 16 residues. The germline V gene encodes CDR1 GTSNPN and CDR2 SVGIG (reference sequence). Between the trimmed V and J ends, which lost 3 bases and 0 bases, there was a span of 17 bases. This CDR3 is CAWRVPTLALNTEAFF. Here the CDR3 DNA reads TGTGCCTGGAGGGTCCCAACGCTGGCCTTGAACACTGAAGCTTTCTTT.

This clone was detected only once. This chain links TRBV29-1 with TRBJ2-2, with 8 positions matching TRBD2. CDR1 and CDR2 from the germline V gene are SQVTM and ANQGSEA. Germline trimming cut 1 base from V and 2 bases from J; bases unmatched to any gene: 3. The CDR3 totals 15 residues. For the CDR3, the DNA is TGCAGCGTTGAAGGGCTAGCGGGTAACACCGGGGAGCTGTTTTTT. Translation: CSVEGLAGNTGELFF.

The CDR3 region is CASSMSNYEQYF. CDR3 in DNA: TGTGCCAGTAGTATGAGCAACTACGAGCAGTACTTC. The chain recombines TRBV19 with TRBJ2-7; no clear D gene. With 3 bases removed from V and 3 bases from J, the gap between germline ends came to 6 bases. Germline V lookup: CDR1 LNHDA, CDR2 SQIVND (reference sequence). This CDR3 spans 12 amino acids.